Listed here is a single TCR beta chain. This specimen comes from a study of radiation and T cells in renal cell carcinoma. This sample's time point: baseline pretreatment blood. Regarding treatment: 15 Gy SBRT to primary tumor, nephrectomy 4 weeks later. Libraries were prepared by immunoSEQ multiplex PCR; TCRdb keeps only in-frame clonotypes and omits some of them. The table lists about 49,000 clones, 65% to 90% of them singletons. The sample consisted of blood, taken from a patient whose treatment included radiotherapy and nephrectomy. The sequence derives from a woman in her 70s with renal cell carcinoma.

The CDR3 DNA reads as TGTGCCAGCAGTTACCGGGTCATGGATACGCAGTATTTT. This gives the protein CASSYRVMDTQYF. The chain combines TRBV27 with TRBJ2-3, with no clear D. V dropped 4 bases and J dropped 6 bases, with 11 bases sitting between them. From germline, CDR1 is MNHEY and CDR2 SMNVEV (reference sequence). The CDR3 extends over 13 amino acids.